A selection of T cell receptor beta chains follows, all from one sample in a study of shared clonotypes between healthy human individuals. This table comes from immunoSEQ multiplex PCR, and its TCRdb copy is limited to in-frame clones, with some not included. This table holds some 1,600,000 clones, 95% to 99% found once. The sequencing sample was made of naive CD4+ T cells sorted from blood. These receptors were obtained from a man aged 25 to 40 in good health. Both conserved end residues are part of each CDR3. The D gene is left open where the match is weak.

j_call v_call d_call cdr3_aa
TRBJ2-1 TRBV11-2 NA CASSPSGGSENEQFF
TRBJ1-1 TRBV19 NA CASSGEEGLMNTEAFF
TRBJ2-3 TRBV18 TRBD1 CASSPTRGPFAGTDTQYF
TRBJ2-1 TRBV28 NA CASSRKGFLTYNEQFF
TRBJ2-2 TRBV7-2 TRBD2 CASSDGTSGYSNTGELFF
TRBJ2-7 TRBV7-8 TRBD2 CASSLALRASGRASEQYF
TRBJ1-1 TRBV27 NA CASSTVKLQMNTEAFF
TRBJ2-1 TRBV28 TRBD2 CASSPSLADVYNEQFF
TRBJ2-3 TRBV7-8 NA CASRSFLPSTDTQYF
TRBJ2-7 TRBV7-9 NA CASSSIYPSYEQYF
TRBJ2-7 TRBV15 TRBD1 CATSRGPPGQGYEQYF
TRBJ1-5 TRBV7-2 TRBD1 CASSSEQGLGNQPQHF
TRBJ2-3 TRBV9 NA CASSIAVGTSDTQYF
TRBJ1-2 TRBV18 TRBD1 CASSPQSGRGQRGYGYTF
TRBJ1-1 TRBV5-1 NA CASSVGQSVTEAFF
TRBJ2-7 TRBV13 TRBD1 CASSLGPGQGIYEQYF
TRBJ1-2 TRBV4-1 NA CASSQDMTPARGYTF
TRBJ2-5 TRBV7-9 TRBD1 CASLGTGAETQYF
TRBJ2-2 TRBV10-3 NA CAISGVVFTGELFF
TRBJ2-7 TRBV7-9 TRBD2 CASSLTSGRFSYEQYF
TRBJ2-2 TRBV9 NA CASSGIRANTGELFF